These T cell receptor beta chains were read from a single sample in a study of PD-L1 blockade in urothelial cancer. Sequenced by immunoSEQ multiplex PCR; TCRdb stores in-frame clones only, minus some. The sample consists of some 50,000 clones, 87% of them appearing once. The source was PBMCs, collected around atezolizumab (anti-PD-L1) treatment. The receptors originated from a woman between 55 and 75 years old with urothelial cancer. Both conserved end residues are part of each CDR3. A D gene is named only where the DNA matches it firmly. A row's size may be missing; if present it is once, few, many or a size class.

J gene,clone size,V gene,D gene,CDR3 DNA,CDR3 protein
TRBJ1-1,NA,TRBV11-2,NA,TGTGCCAGCAGCTTTACCAGGACTGAAGCTTTCTTT,CASSFTRTEAFF
TRBJ1-2,NA,TRBV5-6,TRBD1,TGTGCCAGCAGCGGGGGGGACAGGGGACTCTATGGCTACACCTTC,CASSGGDRGLYGYTF
TRBJ2-7,few,TRBV11-3,NA,TGTGCCAGTTCTAGGGACACGAGCTCCTACGAGCAGTACTTC,CASSRDTSSYEQYF
TRBJ2-3,NA,TRBV19,TRBD2,TGTGCCAGTAGTCCCGGGGGACTAGCGGTAGCAGATACGCAGTATTTT,CASSPGGLAVADTQYF
TRBJ2-2,NA,TRBV2,NA,TGTGCCAGCGACGACAGGCCGAACACCGGGGAGCTGTTTTTT,CASDDRPNTGELFF
TRBJ2-2,NA,TRBV18,NA,TGTGCCAGCTCACCACAGTACCTACCTAACACCGGGGAGCTGTTTTTT,CASSPQYLPNTGELFF
TRBJ2-3,NA,TRBV2,NA,TGTGCCAGCCCTCGCCCAGGGCCTGGCACAGATACGCAGTATTTT,CASPRPGPGTDTQYF
TRBJ2-1,NA,TRBV2,TRBD1,TGTGCCAGCAGGAATTGGGGGACAGGGGGCGCGGGTCCCTTCAATGAGCAGTTCTTC,CASRNWGTGGAGPFNEQFF
TRBJ2-4,once,TRBV6-1,NA,TGTGCCAGCAGCCACAACAGCTTAGCCAAAAACATTCAGTACTTC,CASSHNSLAKNIQYF
TRBJ2-3,NA,TRBV4-3,NA,TGCGCCAGCAGCCAAGGTTGGGCAGTAGATACGCAGTATTTT,CASSQGWAVDTQYF
TRBJ1-2,NA,TRBV6-6,TRBD1,TGTGCCAGCAGTCCATGGACAGGGTTCGGCTACACCTTC,CASSPWTGFGYTF
TRBJ2-7,NA,TRBV5-1,NA,TGCGCCAGCAGCGCGGGACCCAACTACGAGCAGTACTTC,CASSAGPNYEQYF
TRBJ2-3,NA,TRBV10-3,TRBD2,TGTGCCATCAGTGATAGGTCGGCGGGGGGCACAGATACGCAGTATTTT,CAISDRSAGGTDTQYF
TRBJ2-7,NA,TRBV7-9,TRBD1,TGTGCCAGCAGTCGGGACAGGGGCTCCTACGAGCAGTACTTC,CASSRDRGSYEQYF
TRBJ1-2,NA,TRBV10-3,NA,TGTGCCATCAGTGAGGGGTTAGAAGACTTGGGCTATGGCTACACCTTC,CAISEGLEDLGYGYTF
TRBJ2-5,NA,TRBV19,TRBD1,TGTGCCAGTAGCCTGAGACAGGGTATAGGGACCCAGTACTTC,CASSLRQGIGTQYF
TRBJ2-5,NA,TRBV4-3,TRBD1,TGCGCCAGCAGCCAAGTTGGGACAGGGTCGGTGACCCAGTACTTC,CASSQVGTGSVTQYF
TRBJ1-1,once,TRBV7-9,TRBD1,TGTGCCAGCACCTTACCGACAGGGCGGAACACTGAAGCTTTCTTT,CASTLPTGRNTEAFF
TRBJ1-6,NA,TRBV2,TRBD1,TGTGCCAGCAGTTTGGGACAGAATAATTCACCCCTCCACTTT,CASSLGQNNSPLHF
TRBJ2-7,NA,TRBV7-6,NA,TGTGCCAGCAGCTTAGGTGAGGGTTACGAGCAGTACTTC,CASSLGEGYEQYF
TRBJ2-3,NA,TRBV11-3,TRBD2,TGTGCCAGCAGCTTAGGCGCTAGCGGAACGGATACGCAGTATTTT,CASSLGASGTDTQYF
TRBJ1-2,NA,TRBV4-1,NA,TGCGCCAGCAGCCAAGATCAAGGGGCCGGTGGCTACACCTTC,CASSQDQGAGGYTF
TRBJ2-7,once,TRBV19,TRBD1,TGTGCCAGTAGTGCCTACCCGACAGGGGTATACGAGCAGTACTTC,CASSAYPTGVYEQYF
TRBJ2-7,NA,TRBV9,NA,TGTGCCAGCAGCGTAGATCCCGGGGTCGAGCAGTACTTC,CASSVDPGVEQYF
TRBJ1-3,NA,TRBV5-4,TRBD1,TGTGCCAGCAGCAAAAAGACAGGGGGTGGAAACACCATATATTTT,CASSKKTGGGNTIYF
TRBJ2-1,NA,TRBV5-4,NA,TGTGCCAGCAGCTTGTGGGGAGGCTACAATGAGCAGTTCTTC,CASSLWGGYNEQFF
TRBJ1-5,NA,TRBV19,TRBD1,TGTGCCAGTAGGTCCGGGACAGGGTTCAATCAGCCCCAGCATTTT,CASRSGTGFNQPQHF
TRBJ2-7,NA,TRBV18,NA,TGTGCCAGCTCACCCAAATCCGGTGGCGCTCAGGGGGAGCAGTACTTC,CASSPKSGGAQGEQYF